This T cell receptor beta chain was identified in a study of blood T cells in healthy people across ages. Extraction of total RNA produced a minimum of 6 micrograms from each sample. Next came a second PCR, run for roughly 6 to 11 cycles, which used a sample-barcoded 5' primer along with a J-beta primer mix. Template switching added a 12-random-nucleotide identifier to every cDNA molecule. Sequencing yielded, for each sample, at least 3 million paired-end reads carrying CDR3. TCRdb re-analysed the 5' RACE reads in MiXCR, keeping a single row per CDR3 protein. The sample holds about 1,600,000 distinct CDR3 sequences, about 40% seen once. The V end was cut by 0 bases, the J end by 15 bases, with 12 bases between. The germline V gene has CDR1 DFQATT and CDR2 SNEGSKA (reference sequence). CDR3 size: 11 residues. This clonotype occurred a few times.

The rearrangement uses TRBV20-1 and TRBJ2-4; D possibly corresponds to TRBD2 (5 bases). The specimen sequenced was blood. This clonotype was sampled from a young woman in good health. CDR3 region: CSAREGSLSYF. The CDR3, as DNA: TGCAGTGCTAGAGAGGGGAGCCTGTCGTACTTC.